These 14 T cell receptor beta chains were all obtained from the same sample, sequenced in a study of technical replicates of blood from a few donors. Some clones are missing from TCRdb's copy, which holds only in-frame ones; the method was immunoSEQ multiplex PCR. In the table there are about 15,000 clones, more than 70% of which are singletons. Sequencing was carried out using PBMCs. Receptor source: a human donor in good health.

This chain joins TRBV7-9 and TRBJ2-5, with TRBD2 as a possible D gene (6 bases). Trimming took off 3 bases at V and 2 bases at J, with 10 bases between the two ends. This CDR3 comprises 14 residues. Germline CDR1 SEHNR, CDR2 FQNEAQ (reference sequence). The CDR3 DNA is TGTGCCAGCAGCTTTGGACGGGGGCAAGAGACCCAGTACTTC. It specifies CASSFGRGQETQYF.

V usage is TRBV13 and J usage is TRBJ2-1; TRBD2 agrees at 10 bases. CDR1 is PRHDT and CDR2 is FYEKMQ in the germline V gene (reference sequence). Germline trimming cut 5 bases from V and 7 bases from J; bases unmatched to any gene: 2. The CDR3 totals 13 residues. CDR3 nucleotides: TGTGCCAGCAGCCCGGGACTAGCGAATGAGCAGTTCTTC. Its protein product is CASSPGLANEQFF.

The chain joins TRBV5-1 to TRBJ2-5; the match to TRBD1 covers 8 bases. Germline CDR1 SGHRS, CDR2 YFSETQ. Losses at the gene ends were 0 bases for V and 2 bases for J; bases not matched to a gene: 6. CDR3 length: 16 residues. As DNA, the CDR3 is TGCGCCAGCAGCTTGGTGACAGGGGACCCTCAAGAGACCCAGTACTTC. Translating it yields CASSLVTGDPQETQYF. Supplemented by reference TRBV5-1 and TRBJ2-5, the full variable domain reads KAGVTQTPRYLIKTRGQQVTLSCSPISGHRSVSWYQQTPGQGLQFLFEYFSETQRNKGNFPGRFSGRQFSNSRSEMNVSTLELGDSALYLCASSLVTGDPQETQYFGPGTRLLVL.

This clone occurred once. CDR3 region: CASRNQLAIADTQYF. The CDR3 DNA is TGTGCCAGCAGAAACCAACTAGCGATCGCAGATACGCAGTATTTT. The rearrangement links TRBV6-6 to TRBJ2-3, with TRBD2 matching 7 bases. Germline trimming cut 6 bases from V and 4 bases from J; bases unmatched to any gene: 10. The CDR3 covers 15 residues. The germline gives CDR1 MNHNY, CDR2 SVGAGI (reference sequence).

This sequence joins TRBV19 and TRBJ2-3; the match to TRBD1 covers 7 bases. The CDR3 runs 15 residues. CDR1 LNHDA and CDR2 SQIVND come from the germline V gene (reference sequence). After removal of 7 bases from V and 0 bases from J, the junction contained 7 bases not matched to a gene. CDR3 loop: CASTLGQASTDTQYF. DNA for the CDR3: TGTGCCAGTACCCTTGGACAGGCTAGCACAGATACGCAGTATTTT.

Here the CDR3 DNA reads TGCGCCAGCAGCTCTAGCGCCACAGTGCAAGAGACCCAGTACTTC. Translated: CASSSSATVQETQYF. The chain combines TRBV5-1 with TRBJ2-5, with D possibly being TRBD2 (6 bases). CDR1 is SGHRS and CDR2 is YFSETQ in the germline V gene. V lost 3 bases and J 2 bases, leaving 14 bases between the germline ends. The CDR3 totals 15 residues. Looking up the rest from reference TRBV5-1 and TRBJ2-5 gives the full variable domain: KAGVTQTPRYLIKTRGQQVTLSCSPISGHRSVSWYQQTPGQGLQFLFEYFSETQRNKGNFPGRFSGRQFSNSRSEMNVSTLELGDSALYLCASSSSATVQETQYFGPGTRLLVL.

The chain couples TRBV2 to TRBJ2-3; no clear D. The germline gives CDR1 SNHLY, CDR2 FYNNEI. The CDR3 totals 13 residues. Trimming shortened V by 5 bases and J by 6 bases, and 12 bases separated the two germline ends. DNA for the CDR3: TGTGCCAGCAGTACGCTAGACGGCGATACGCAGTATTTT. It yields the protein CASSTLDGDTQYF.

The chain joins TRBV9 to TRBJ1-1; a weak D match, TRBD1 (5 bases). Germline V gives CDR1 SGDLS, CDR2 YYNGEE. V was clipped by 0 bases and J by 7 bases, with 13 bases between them. The CDR3 has 14 amino acids. The CDR3 DNA sequence: TGTGCCAGCAGCGTAGGGTCGCGGGGCGGTGAAGCTTTCTTT. Protein: CASSVGSRGGEAFF.

This clone was counted a few times. The chain combines TRBV7-6 with TRBJ1-2, with TRBD1 as a possible D gene (5 bases). The CDR3 totals 15 residues. The V end lost 5 bases, the J end lost 6 bases, and 19 bases lay between the germline ends. The germline V gene has CDR1 SGHVS and CDR2 FNYEAQ. The CDR3 DNA reads TGTGCCAGCAGCCAACCAGGGCAGAACGATAATGGCTACACCTTC. It yields the protein CASSQPGQNDNGYTF.

This clone has more than one count but fewer than ten. This chain joins TRBV18 and TRBJ2-1; 8 nucleotides align to TRBD1. Germline V gene lookup returns CDR1 KGHSH and CDR2 LQKENI. V shed 6 bases and J 2 bases; nucleotides not matched to a gene: 6. The CDR3 consists of 15 residues. The CDR3 region is CASSPGQETYNEQFF. The CDR3 nucleotides are TGTGCCAGCTCCCCGGGACAGGAGACCTACAATGAGCAGTTCTTC.

This clone was detected only a few times. This sequence joins TRBV11-2 and TRBJ2-7, with 8 bases aligning to TRBD2. J lost 5 bases, V lost 4 bases, and 7 bases had no gene match. This CDR3 is built from 14 residues. Per germline, CDR1 SGHAT and CDR2 FQNNGV. The CDR3 sequence: CASSWTSTGDEQYF. For the CDR3, the DNA is TGTGCCAGCAGCTGGACTAGCACGGGGGACGAGCAGTACTTC.

The chain employs TRBV11-3 and TRBJ2-1, with 7 positions matching TRBD2. V lost 1 base and J lost 7; bases outside the gene matches: 7. There are 15 residues in the CDR3. CDR1 and CDR2 (germline): SGHNT, YENEEA. In DNA form, the CDR3 reads TGTGCCAGCAGCTTAGTCGCGGGAGTGGTAAATGAGCAGTTCTTC. Protein: CASSLVAGVVNEQFF.

Only a few counts were recorded for this clone. The J gene is TRBJ2-3, the V gene TRBV11-3, with 7 bases aligning to TRBD2. Germline V lookup: CDR1 SGHNT, CDR2 YENEEA. V shed 4 bases, J shed 3 bases, and the junction held 10 bases outside the gene matches. The CDR3 contains 16 residues. CDR3 protein: CASSSYSGTTTDTQYF. For the CDR3, the DNA is TGTGCCAGCAGCTCCTATTCCGGGACTACGACAGATACGCAGTATTTT.

This chain uses TRBV7-9 with TRBJ2-5; 9 bases agree with TRBD2. The CDR3 loop spans 19 amino acids. J was trimmed by 1 base and V by 4 bases; bases with no gene match: 16. Germline V lookup: CDR1 SEHNR, CDR2 FQNEAQ (reference sequence). The CDR3 DNA follows: TGTGCCAGCAGCTCGAGGGGGGGGACTAGCCTCCGACGCCAAGAGACCCAGTACTTC. Protein product: CASSSRGGTSLRRQETQYF.